The source of this T cell receptor beta chain is a study of T cells after yellow fever vaccination. The overall study: It was SMART-Seq v4 Ultra Low Input that prepared the fractions with low cell numbers.

This clonotype was found a few times. Trimming took off 1 base at V and 1 base at J, with 14 bases between the two ends. In germline, CDR1 is SGDLS, CDR2 YYNGEE. This CDR3 comprises 16 residues. TCR cDNA was made by 5'RACE template switching, adding a universal primer site and UMIs. TCRdb reprocessed the 5' RACE reads via MiXCR and lists one record per CDR3 protein. The repertoire holds a few hundred thousand distinct CDR3 sequences, with about 3.9% as singletons. The chain links TRBV9 to TRBJ2-5; no clear D gene. The specimen comprised PBMCs, sampled 15 days after the yellow fever booster vaccination. The source of this sequence is a young man who received the YFV17D yellow fever vaccine. The CDR3 region is CASSVNSNDLQETQYF. The CDR3 region has the DNA TGTGCCAGCAGCGTAAATTCGAACGACCTCCAAGAGACCCAGTACTTC.